These 23 T cell receptor beta chains were sequenced from one sample in a study of graft-versus-host responses after intestinal transplantation. Repertoires were generated with immunoSEQ multiplex PCR, while TCRdb's copy carries only in-frame clones and drops some. This sample has more than 50,000 clones; about 90% occur once, and the top ten carry around 2.5%. The material was PBMCs, obtained less than 130 days after intestinal transplantation. The origin of the receptors is a human patient who received an intestinal transplant, so some T cells may come from the graft donor.

The chain has TRBV15 and TRBJ2-1; unclear D gene. The CDR3 extends over 16 amino acids. The V gene lost 0 bases and the J gene lost 7 bases, with 16 bases spanning the gap. The germline V gene has CDR1 LNHNV and CDR2 YYDKDF (reference sequence). DNA for the CDR3: TGTGCCACCAGCAGAGATAGGCTAAGGGAAAGGAATGAGCAGTTCTTC. It is translated as CATSRDRLRERNEQFF.

The chain is built from TRBV7-9 and TRBJ1-4, with D perhaps TRBD1 (6 bases). The CDR3 spans 16 residues. The germline V gene has CDR1 SEHNR and CDR2 FQNEAQ (reference sequence). The V end was cut by 1 base, the J end by 1 base, with 10 bases between. This CDR3 is CASSLVGAGTNEKLFF. In DNA form, the CDR3 reads TGTGCCAGCAGCTTAGTGGGGGCAGGAACTAATGAAAAACTGTTTTTT.

The V and J genes are TRBV19 and TRBJ1-2, with D uncertain. This CDR3 spans 15 amino acids. Per germline, CDR1 LNHDA and CDR2 SQIVND (reference sequence). The V and J ends lost 0 bases and 4 bases respectively, with 12 bases between them. The CDR3 loop is CASSIDSRPSYGYTF. CDR3 in DNA: TGTGCCAGTAGTATAGATAGCCGACCGTCCTATGGCTACACCTTC.

The gene calls are TRBV28 and TRBJ1-5; possibly TRBD1 for D (6 bases). From germline, CDR1 is MDHEN and CDR2 SYDVKM. The CDR3 runs 16 residues. Trimming cost V 3 bases and J 1 base, with 13 bases left between them. CDR3 nucleotides: TGTGCCAGCAGTTTCCCGACAGGTACGAGCAATCAGCCCCAGCATTTT. Translating it yields CASSFPTGTSNQPQHF.

The J gene is TRBJ2-7, the V gene TRBV5-5; D gene unclear. V gave up 0 bases and J gave up 2 bases, with 12 bases separating them. The germline V gene encodes CDR1 SGHKS and CDR2 YYEKEE (reference sequence). There are 15 residues in the CDR3. The CDR3 nucleotides are TGTGCCAGCAGCTTGGTCGTGGACCTAACCTACGAGCAGTACTTC. This gives the protein CASSLVVDLTYEQYF.

The rearrangement uses TRBV15 and TRBJ1-2; D perhaps matches TRBD1 (6 bases). In germline, CDR1 is LNHNV, CDR2 YYDKDF (reference sequence). The CDR3 spans 13 residues. V was cut by 3 bases and J by 6 bases, with 11 bases left in between. The CDR3 spells CATSSGQLDGYTF. The CDR3 nucleotides read TGTGCCACCAGCAGTGGACAGCTCGATGGCTACACCTTC.

The V and J genes are TRBV18 and TRBJ2-1; the D gene is possibly TRBD1 (6 bases). The CDR3 is 17 amino acids. From germline, CDR1 is KGHSH and CDR2 LQKENI. The ends were cut back, 4 bases at V and 5 bases at J, with 21 bases in the middle. The CDR3 region has the DNA TGTGCCAGCTCACTAAATCACCGGGACGCAGGGGACAATGAGCAGTTCTTC. Translating it yields CASSLNHRDAGDNEQFF.

This chain joins TRBV2 and TRBJ1-2; maybe TRBD1 (6 bases). Trimming removed 8 bases from V and 3 bases from J, with 25 bases in between. This CDR3 is built from 17 residues. Per germline, CDR1 SNHLY and CDR2 FYNNEI. This chain's CDR3 is CASRGGDTETWHYGYTF. CDR3 sequence (DNA): TGTGCCAGCCGGGGGGGGGACACCGAAACTTGGCACTATGGCTACACCTTC.

V is TRBV28 and J is TRBJ2-1, with unresolved D. The CDR3 runs to 13 residues. CDR1 and CDR2 (germline): MDHEN, SYDVKM. Trimming cost V 10 bases and J 0 bases, with 10 bases left between them. CDR3 sequence reads: CATSLSSYNEQFF. The CDR3 nucleotides read TGTGCCACCAGCTTAAGCTCCTACAATGAGCAGTTCTTC.

This chain joins TRBV7-2 and TRBJ1-3; D ambiguous. Germline V gives CDR1 SGHTA, CDR2 FQGNSA. V gave up 4 bases and J gave up 0 bases, with 4 bases separating them. This CDR3 has 13 amino acids. The CDR3 DNA sequence: TGTGCCAGCAGCTCGGACTCTGGAAACACCATATATTTT. Translating gives CASSSDSGNTIYF.

The V gene is TRBV6-1, the J gene TRBJ2-1; D is ambiguous. CDR3 length: 15 amino acids. Trimming took off 6 bases at V and 6 bases at J, with 18 bases between the two ends. Germline assignment: CDR1 MNHNS and CDR2 SASEGT. CDR3: CASRGRPPNTNEQFF. For the CDR3, the DNA is TGTGCCAGCAGAGGCCGGCCTCCCAACACCAATGAGCAGTTCTTC.

The J gene is TRBJ2-2, the V gene TRBV7-8; 9 nucleotides agree with TRBD1. The CDR3 is made up of 18 amino acids. Germline V gene sequence: CDR1 SGHVS, CDR2 FQNEAQ. The V and J ends lost 0 bases and 4 bases, in that order; junction bases with no gene match: 9. The CDR3 here is CASSLAMEMGQGTGELFF. The CDR3, as DNA: TGTGCCAGCAGCTTAGCGATGGAAATGGGACAGGGCACCGGGGAGCTGTTTTTT. Variable domain in full (rest from reference TRBV7-8 and TRBJ2-2): GAGVSQSPRYKVAKRGQDVALRCDPISGHVSLFWYQQALGQGPEFLTYFQNEAQLDKSGLPSDRFFAERPEGSVSTLKIQRTQQEDSAVYLCASSLAMEMGQGTGELFFGEGSRLTVL.

Within the sample, this clone is large (0.1 to 1%). This chain joins TRBV7-8 and TRBJ2-2, with D perhaps TRBD1 (6 bases). This CDR3 is built from 15 residues. Germline V gene lookup returns CDR1 SGHVS and CDR2 FQNEAQ. V was clipped by 5 bases and J by 7 bases, with 17 bases between them. The CDR3 region is CASSPGAGNVGELFF. The DNA for the CDR3 is TGTGCCAGCAGCCCAGGGGCAGGGAATGTCGGGGAGCTGTTTTTT. Full variable domain (rest looked up from reference TRBV7-8 and TRBJ2-2): GAGVSQSPRYKVAKRGQDVALRCDPISGHVSLFWYQQALGQGPEFLTYFQNEAQLDKSGLPSDRFFAERPEGSVSTLKIQRTQQEDSAVYLCASSPGAGNVGELFFGEGSRLTVL.

Points on this clone: The same CDR3 can be traced to other DNA sequences in this sample. V gene TRBV7-3 combines with J gene TRBJ2-1; a weak D match, TRBD1 (5 bases). The V and J ends lost 1 base and 9 bases respectively, with 7 bases between them. CDR3 size: 12 residues. CDR1 is SGHTA and CDR2 is FQGTGA in the germline V gene. CDR3 amino acids: CASSLSDSEQFF. The CDR3 DNA reads TGTGCCAGCAGCTTAAGCGACAGTGAGCAGTTCTTC.

The chain joins TRBV5-6 to TRBJ2-7; D call uncertain. Trimming took off 2 bases at V and 9 bases at J, with 15 bases between the two ends. The CDR3 is 13 amino acids. CDR1 and CDR2 (germline): SGHDT, YYEEEE. DNA for the CDR3: TGTGCCAGCAGCTTATTGGAAGACGTATGGCAGTACTTC. Translated, it gives CASSLLEDVWQYF.

This CDR3 reads CASSFLWSNTGELFF. Here the CDR3 DNA reads TGTGCCAGCAGTTTCCTGTGGTCGAACACCGGGGAGCTGTTTTTT. The V gene is TRBV27, the J gene TRBJ2-2; D uncertain. The CDR3 length is 15 residues. The V end was cut by 3 bases, the J end by 0 bases, with 8 bases between. Germline assignment: CDR1 MNHEY and CDR2 SMNVEV (reference sequence).

The gene calls are TRBV4-1 and TRBJ2-3; unclear D gene. Germline lookup yields CDR1 MGHRA and CDR2 YSYEKL. The V and J ends lost 0 bases and 0 bases respectively, with 10 bases between them. CDR3 size: 16 residues. The CDR3 loop reads CASSQERARSTDTQYF. The CDR3 DNA sequence: TGCGCCAGCAGCCAAGAAAGGGCGCGAAGCACAGATACGCAGTATTTT.

The chain combines TRBV6-5 with TRBJ2-1, with 9 positions matching TRBD2. This CDR3 comprises 16 residues. Germline V gene data show CDR1 as MNHEY and CDR2 as SVGAGI. The J segment lost 5 bases and the V segment lost 0 bases, leaving 5 bases of the junction unmatched. The CDR3 sequence is CASSYSRVAGDNEQFF. The CDR3 DNA reads as TGTGCCAGCAGTTACTCGAGGGTAGCGGGGGACAATGAGCAGTTCTTC.

V gene TRBV13 combines with J gene TRBJ2-7; D gene uncertain. Germline V gene lookup returns CDR1 PRHDT and CDR2 FYEKMQ (reference sequence). Trimming took 5 bases from V and 3 from J, leaving 5 bases between them. The CDR3 is 11 amino acids. The CDR3 DNA follows: TGTGCCAGCAGCCACGGCTACGAGCAGTACTTC. Translated, it gives CASSHGYEQYF.

This chain links TRBV6-5 with TRBJ2-3; the match to TRBD2 covers 7 bases. The CDR3 covers 16 residues. V shed 1 base, J shed 2 bases, and the junction held 6 bases outside the gene matches. Germline V gene sequence: CDR1 MNHEY, CDR2 SVGAGI. The CDR3 DNA follows: TGTGCCAGCAGTTACTTGACAAGCGGGGACACAGATACGCAGTATTTT. Translating gives CASSYLTSGDTDTQYF.

The chain is built from TRBV6-1 and TRBJ1-1; 7 bases are shared with TRBD1. There are 16 residues in the CDR3. Germline loops: CDR1 MNHNS, CDR2 SASEGT. Losses at the gene ends were 4 bases for V and 4 bases for J; bases not matched to a gene: 12. This CDR3 reads CASSGTGRHSVTEAFF. In DNA form, the CDR3 reads TGTGCCAGCAGTGGGACAGGCAGACACTCGGTCACTGAAGCTTTCTTT.

The V and J genes are TRBV5-1 and TRBJ2-2; a weak D match, TRBD1 (6 bases). The CDR3 spans 14 residues. Germline lookup yields CDR1 SGHRS and CDR2 YFSETQ. The ends were cut back, 6 bases at V and 4 bases at J, with 13 bases in the middle. The CDR3 region has the DNA TGCGCCAGCAACCCGGGACACCTCACCGGGGAGCTGTTTTTT. The encoded protein is CASNPGHLTGELFF.

The chain combines TRBV5-1 with TRBJ2-1, with a tentative D call TRBD2 (5 bases). V was pared by 0 bases and J by 4 bases, with 8 bases between. The CDR3 runs 14 residues. In germline, CDR1 is SGHRS, CDR2 YFSETQ. The CDR3 bases are TGCGCCAGCAGCTTGGAGCCGGGGTACAATGAGCAGTTCTTC. This sequence encodes CASSLEPGYNEQFF.